The present TCR beta chain was sequenced within a study of T cells after yellow fever vaccination. Across the whole study: It was SMART-Seq v4 Ultra Low Input that prepared the fractions with low cell numbers.

Many counts were recorded for this clonotype. Its antigen remains unknown. Trimming removed 4 bases from V and 0 bases from J, with 10 bases in between. CDR1 and CDR2 (germline): SGHKS, YYEKEE (reference sequence). The CDR3 is 15 residues long. TCRdb itself ran the 5' RACE reads through MiXCR, one entry per CDR3 protein. The table lists about 400,000 distinct CDR3 sequences, 11% of them singletons. Regarding the study as a whole: A minor fraction of clonotypes spanned both CD4 and CD8 compartments.

V usage is TRBV5-5 and J usage is TRBJ2-2; TRBD1 might be the D (5 bases). Specimen: PBMCs, collected on the day of the first yellow fever vaccination. This receptor was obtained from a young man who received the YFV17D yellow fever vaccine. The CDR3 loop reads CASSKDISNTGELFF. CDR3 in DNA: TGTGCCAGCAGCAAGGACATATCGAACACCGGGGAGCTGTTTTTT.